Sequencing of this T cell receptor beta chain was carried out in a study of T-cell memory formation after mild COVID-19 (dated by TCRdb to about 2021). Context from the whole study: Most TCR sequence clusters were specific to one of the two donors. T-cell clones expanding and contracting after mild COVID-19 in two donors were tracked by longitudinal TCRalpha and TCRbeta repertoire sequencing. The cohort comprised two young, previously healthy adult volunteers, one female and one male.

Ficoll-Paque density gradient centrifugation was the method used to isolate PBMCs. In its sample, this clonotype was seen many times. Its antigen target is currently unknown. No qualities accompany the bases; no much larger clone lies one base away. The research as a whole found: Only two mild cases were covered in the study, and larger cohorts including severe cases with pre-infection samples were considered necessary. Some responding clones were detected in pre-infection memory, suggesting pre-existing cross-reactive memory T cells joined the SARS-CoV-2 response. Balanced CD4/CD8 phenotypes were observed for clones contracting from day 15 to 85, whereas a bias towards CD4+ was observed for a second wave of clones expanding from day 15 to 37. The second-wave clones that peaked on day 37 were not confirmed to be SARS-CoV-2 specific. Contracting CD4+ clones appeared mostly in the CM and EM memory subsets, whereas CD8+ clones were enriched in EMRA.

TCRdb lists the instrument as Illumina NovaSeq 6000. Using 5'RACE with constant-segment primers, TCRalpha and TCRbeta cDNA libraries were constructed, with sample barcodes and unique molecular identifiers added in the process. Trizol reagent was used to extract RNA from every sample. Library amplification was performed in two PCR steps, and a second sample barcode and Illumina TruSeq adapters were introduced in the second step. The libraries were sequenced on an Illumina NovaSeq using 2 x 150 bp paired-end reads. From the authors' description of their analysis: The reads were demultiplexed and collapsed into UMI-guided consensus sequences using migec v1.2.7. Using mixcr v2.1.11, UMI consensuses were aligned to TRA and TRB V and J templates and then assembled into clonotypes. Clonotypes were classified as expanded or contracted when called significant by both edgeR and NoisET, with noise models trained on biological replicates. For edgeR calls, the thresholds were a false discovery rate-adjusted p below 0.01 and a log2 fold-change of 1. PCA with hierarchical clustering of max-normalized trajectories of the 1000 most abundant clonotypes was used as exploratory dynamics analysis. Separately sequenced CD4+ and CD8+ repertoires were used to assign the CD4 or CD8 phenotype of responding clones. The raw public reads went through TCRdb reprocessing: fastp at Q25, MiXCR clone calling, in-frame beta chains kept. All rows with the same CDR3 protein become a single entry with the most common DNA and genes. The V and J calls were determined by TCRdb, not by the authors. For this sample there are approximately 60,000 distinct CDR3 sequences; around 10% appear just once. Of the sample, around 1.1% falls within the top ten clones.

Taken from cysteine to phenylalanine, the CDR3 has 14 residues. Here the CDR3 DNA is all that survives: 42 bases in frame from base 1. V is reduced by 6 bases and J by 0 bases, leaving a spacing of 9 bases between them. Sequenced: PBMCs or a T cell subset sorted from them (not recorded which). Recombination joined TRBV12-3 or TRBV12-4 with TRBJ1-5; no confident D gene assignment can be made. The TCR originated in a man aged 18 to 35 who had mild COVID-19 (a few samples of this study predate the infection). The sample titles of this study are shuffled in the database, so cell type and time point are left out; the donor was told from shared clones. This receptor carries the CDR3 CASSLLNSNQPQHF. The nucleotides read TGTGCCAGCAGCCTACTAAATAGCAATCAGCCCCAGCATTTT.